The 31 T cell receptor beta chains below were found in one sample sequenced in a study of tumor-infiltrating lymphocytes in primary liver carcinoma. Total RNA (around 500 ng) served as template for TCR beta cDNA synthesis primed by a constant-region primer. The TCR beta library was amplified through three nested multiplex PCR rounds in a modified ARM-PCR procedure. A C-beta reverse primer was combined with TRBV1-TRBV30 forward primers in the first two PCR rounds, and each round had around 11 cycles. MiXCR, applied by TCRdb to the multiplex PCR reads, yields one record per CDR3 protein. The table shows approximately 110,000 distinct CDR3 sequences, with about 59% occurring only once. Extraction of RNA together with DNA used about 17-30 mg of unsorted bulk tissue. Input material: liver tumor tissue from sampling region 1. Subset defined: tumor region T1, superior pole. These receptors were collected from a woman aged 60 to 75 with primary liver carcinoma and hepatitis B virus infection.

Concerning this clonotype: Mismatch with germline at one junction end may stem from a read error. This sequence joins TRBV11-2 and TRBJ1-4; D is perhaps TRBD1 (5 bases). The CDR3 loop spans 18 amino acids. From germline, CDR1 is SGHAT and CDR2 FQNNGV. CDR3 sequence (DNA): TGTGCCAGCAGCTCGACAGTGACTACTCGAGCAACTAGTGAAAAACTGTTTTTT. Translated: CASSSTVTTRATSEKLFF.

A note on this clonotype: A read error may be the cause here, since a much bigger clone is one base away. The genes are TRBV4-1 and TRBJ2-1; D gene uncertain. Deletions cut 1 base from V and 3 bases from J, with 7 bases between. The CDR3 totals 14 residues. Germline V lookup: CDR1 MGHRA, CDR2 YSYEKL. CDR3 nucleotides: TGCGCCAGCAGCCAAGTGACGATCTACAATGAGCAGTTCTTC. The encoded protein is CASSQVTIYNEQFF.

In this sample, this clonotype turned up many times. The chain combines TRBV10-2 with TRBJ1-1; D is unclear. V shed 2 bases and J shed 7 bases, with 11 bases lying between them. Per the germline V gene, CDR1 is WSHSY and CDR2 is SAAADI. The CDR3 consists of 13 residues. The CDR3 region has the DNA TGCGCCAGCAGTGAGGGACGGCTTATTGAAGCTTTCTTT. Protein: CASSEGRLIEAFF.

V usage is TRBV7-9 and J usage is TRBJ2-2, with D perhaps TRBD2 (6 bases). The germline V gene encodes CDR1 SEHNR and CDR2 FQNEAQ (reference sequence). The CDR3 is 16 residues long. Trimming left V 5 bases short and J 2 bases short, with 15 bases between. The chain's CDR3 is CASSAPSAVNTGELFF. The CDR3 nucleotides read TGTGCCAGCAGCGCCCCTAGCGCGGTAAACACCGGGGAGCTGTTTTTT.

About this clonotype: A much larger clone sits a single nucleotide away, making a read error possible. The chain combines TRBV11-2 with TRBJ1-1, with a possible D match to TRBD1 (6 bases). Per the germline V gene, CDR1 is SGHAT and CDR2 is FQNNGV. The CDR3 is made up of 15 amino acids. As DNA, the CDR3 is TGTGCCAGCAGCCCAAGGACAGAGGGGGACACTGGAGCTTTCTTT. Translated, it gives CASSPRTEGDTGAFF.

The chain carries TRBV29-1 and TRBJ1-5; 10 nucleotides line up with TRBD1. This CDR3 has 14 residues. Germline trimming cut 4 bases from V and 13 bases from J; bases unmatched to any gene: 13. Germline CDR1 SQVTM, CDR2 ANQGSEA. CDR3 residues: CSVAGQGMGRPQHF. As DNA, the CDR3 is TGCAGCGTTGCGGGACAGGGGATGGGTCGGCCACAGCATTTT.

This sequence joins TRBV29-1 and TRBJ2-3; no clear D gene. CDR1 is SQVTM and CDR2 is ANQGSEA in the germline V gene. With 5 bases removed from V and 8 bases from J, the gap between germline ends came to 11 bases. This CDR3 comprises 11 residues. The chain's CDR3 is CSVLGPLTQYF. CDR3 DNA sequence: TGCAGCGTTTTAGGACCTCTTACGCAGTATTTT.

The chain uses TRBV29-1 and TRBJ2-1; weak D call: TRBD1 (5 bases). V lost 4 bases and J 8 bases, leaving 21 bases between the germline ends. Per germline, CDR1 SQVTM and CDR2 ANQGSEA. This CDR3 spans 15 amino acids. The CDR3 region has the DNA TGCAGCGTTGCTAACAGGTCACGGGTCGGGTATGAGCAGTTCTTC. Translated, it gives CSVANRSRVGYEQFF.

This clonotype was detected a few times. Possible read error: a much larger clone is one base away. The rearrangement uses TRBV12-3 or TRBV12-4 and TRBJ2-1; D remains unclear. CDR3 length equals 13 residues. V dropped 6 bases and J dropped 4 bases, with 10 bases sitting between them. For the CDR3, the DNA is TGTGCCAGCAGCTCCGGCAAGTACAATGAGCAGTTCTTC. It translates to CASSSGKYNEQFF.

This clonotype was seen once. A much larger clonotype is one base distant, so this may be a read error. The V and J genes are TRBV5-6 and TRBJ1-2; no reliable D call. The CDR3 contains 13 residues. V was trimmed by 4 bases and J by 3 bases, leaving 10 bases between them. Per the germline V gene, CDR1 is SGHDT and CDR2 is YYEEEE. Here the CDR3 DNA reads TGTGCCAGCAGCCCGCAGGCTCACTATGGCTACACCTTC. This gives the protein CASSPQAHYGYTF.

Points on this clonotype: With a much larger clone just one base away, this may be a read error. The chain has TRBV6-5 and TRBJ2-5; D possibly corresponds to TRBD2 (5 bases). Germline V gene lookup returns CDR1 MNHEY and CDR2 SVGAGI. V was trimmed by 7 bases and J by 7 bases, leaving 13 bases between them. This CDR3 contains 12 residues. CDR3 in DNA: TGTGCCAGCACGAGGGTAGATAGGACCCAGTACTTC. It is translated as CASTRVDRTQYF.

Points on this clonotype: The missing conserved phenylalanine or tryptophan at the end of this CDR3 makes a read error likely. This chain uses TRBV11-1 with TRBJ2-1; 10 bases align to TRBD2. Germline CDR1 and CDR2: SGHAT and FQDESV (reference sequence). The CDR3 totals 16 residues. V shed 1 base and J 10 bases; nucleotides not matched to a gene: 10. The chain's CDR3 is CASSLVPGLAFYEQFL. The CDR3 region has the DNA TGTGCCAGCAGCTTAGTGCCGGGACTAGCGTTCTACGAGCAGTTCTTA.

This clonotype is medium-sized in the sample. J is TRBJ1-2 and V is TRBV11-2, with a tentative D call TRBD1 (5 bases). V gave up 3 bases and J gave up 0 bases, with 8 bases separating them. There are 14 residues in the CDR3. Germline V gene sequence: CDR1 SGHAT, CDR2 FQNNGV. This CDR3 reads CASSFSQANYGYTF. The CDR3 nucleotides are TGTGCCAGCAGCTTTTCACAGGCTAACTATGGCTACACCTTC.

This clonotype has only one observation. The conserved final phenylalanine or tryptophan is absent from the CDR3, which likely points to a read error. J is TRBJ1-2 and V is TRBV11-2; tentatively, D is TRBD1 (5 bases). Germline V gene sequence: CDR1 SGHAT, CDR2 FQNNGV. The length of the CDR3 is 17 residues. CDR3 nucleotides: TGTGTCAGCAGCATAGATCCGATCAGGGCGCTGCGCTATGGCTACACCTTA. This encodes CVSSIDPIRALRYGYTL.

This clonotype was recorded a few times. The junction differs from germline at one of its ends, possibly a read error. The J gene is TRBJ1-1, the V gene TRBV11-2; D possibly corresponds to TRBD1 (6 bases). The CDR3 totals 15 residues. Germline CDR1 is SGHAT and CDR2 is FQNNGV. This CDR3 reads CASSPRAGDVADAFF. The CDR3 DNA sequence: TGTGCCAGCAGCCCGCGGGCAGGGGATGTCGCTGATGCTTTCTTT.

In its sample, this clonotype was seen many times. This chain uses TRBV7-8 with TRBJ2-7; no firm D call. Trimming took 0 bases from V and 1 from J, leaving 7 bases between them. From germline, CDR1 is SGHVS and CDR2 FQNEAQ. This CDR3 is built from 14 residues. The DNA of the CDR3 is TGTGCCAGCAGCTTAGCAAGGCGGTCCTACGAGCAGTACTTC. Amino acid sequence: CASSLARRSYEQYF.

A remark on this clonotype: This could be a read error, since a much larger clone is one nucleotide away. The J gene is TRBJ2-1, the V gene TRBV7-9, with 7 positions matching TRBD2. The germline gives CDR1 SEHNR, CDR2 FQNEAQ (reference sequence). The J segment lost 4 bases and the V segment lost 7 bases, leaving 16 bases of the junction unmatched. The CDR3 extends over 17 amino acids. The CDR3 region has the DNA TGTGCCAGCAACCCTAGGTGGGGGGGGGAGCGTTACAATGAGCAGTTCTTC. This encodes CASNPRWGGERYNEQFF.

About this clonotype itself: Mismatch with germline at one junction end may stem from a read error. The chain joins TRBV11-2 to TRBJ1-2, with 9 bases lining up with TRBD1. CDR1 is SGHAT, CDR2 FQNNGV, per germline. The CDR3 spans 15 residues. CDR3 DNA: TGTGCCAGCAGCTTAGAAATAACAGGGGGCAGTGGCTACGCCTTC. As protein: CASSLEITGGSGYAF. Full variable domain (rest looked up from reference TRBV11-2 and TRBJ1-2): EAGVAQSPRYKIIEKRQSVAFWCNPISGHATLYWYQQILGQGPKLLIQFQNNGVVDDSQLPKDRFSAERLKGVDSTLKIQPAKLEDSAVYLCASSLEITGGSGYAFGSGTRLTVV.

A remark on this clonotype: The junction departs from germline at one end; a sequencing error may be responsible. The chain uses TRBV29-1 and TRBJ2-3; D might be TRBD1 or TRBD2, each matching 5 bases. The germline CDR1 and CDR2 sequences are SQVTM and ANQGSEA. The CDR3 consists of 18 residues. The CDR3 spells CGVEALGRVGVSTDTQYF. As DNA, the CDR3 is TGCGGCGTCGAAGCGTTGGGTAGGGTGGGGGTTAGCACAGATACGCAGTATTTT.

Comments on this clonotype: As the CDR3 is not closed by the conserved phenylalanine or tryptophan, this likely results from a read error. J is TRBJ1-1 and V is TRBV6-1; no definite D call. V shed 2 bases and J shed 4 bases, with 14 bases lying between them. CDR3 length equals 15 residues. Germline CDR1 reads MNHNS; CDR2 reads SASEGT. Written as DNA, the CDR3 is TGTGCCAGCAGTGAACGGTGGACGGTAAGCACTGAAGCTTTCCTT. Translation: CASSERWTVSTEAFL.

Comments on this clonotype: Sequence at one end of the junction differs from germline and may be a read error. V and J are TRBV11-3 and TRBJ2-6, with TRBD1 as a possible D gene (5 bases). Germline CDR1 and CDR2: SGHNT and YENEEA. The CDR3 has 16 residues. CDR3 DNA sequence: TGTGCCAGCAGCTCTGAAGGGGCAGGTGGAGCCAACGTCCTGATTTTC. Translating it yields CASSSEGAGGANVLIF.

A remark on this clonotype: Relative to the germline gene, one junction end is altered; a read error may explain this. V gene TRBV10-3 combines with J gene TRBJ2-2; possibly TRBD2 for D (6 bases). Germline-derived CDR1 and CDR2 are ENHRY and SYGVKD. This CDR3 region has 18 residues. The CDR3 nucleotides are TGTGCCATCGGTGAGTTCGGACTAAAGAAGACGAACACCGGGGAGCTGTTTTTT. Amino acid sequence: CAIGEFGLKKTNTGELFF.

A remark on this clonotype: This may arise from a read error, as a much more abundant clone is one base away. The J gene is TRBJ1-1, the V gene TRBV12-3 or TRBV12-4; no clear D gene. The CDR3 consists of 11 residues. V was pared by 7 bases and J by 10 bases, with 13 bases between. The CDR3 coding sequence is TGTGCCAGCATCCTGCGGGGAGGAGCTTTCTTT. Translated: CASILRGGAFF.

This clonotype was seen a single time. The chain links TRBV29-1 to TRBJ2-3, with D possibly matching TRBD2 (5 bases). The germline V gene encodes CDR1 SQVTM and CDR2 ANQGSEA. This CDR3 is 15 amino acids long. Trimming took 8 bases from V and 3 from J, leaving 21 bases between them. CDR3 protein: CSFVQVGRGTDTQYF. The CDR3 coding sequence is TGCAGCTTTGTCCAGGTGGGAAGAGGGACAGATACGCAGTATTTT.

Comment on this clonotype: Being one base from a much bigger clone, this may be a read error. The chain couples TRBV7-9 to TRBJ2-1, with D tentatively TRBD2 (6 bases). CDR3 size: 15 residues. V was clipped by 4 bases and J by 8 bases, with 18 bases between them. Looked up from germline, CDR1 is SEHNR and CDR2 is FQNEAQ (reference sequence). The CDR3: CASSSAGLPHDEQFF. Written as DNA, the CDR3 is TGTGCCAGCAGCTCCGCGGGACTGCCTCACGATGAGCAGTTCTTC. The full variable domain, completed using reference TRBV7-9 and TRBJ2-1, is DTGVSQNPRHKITKRGQNVTFRCDPISEHNRLYWYRQTLGQGPEFLTYFQNEAQLEKSRLLSDRFSAERPKGSFSTLEIQRTEQGDSAMYLCASSSAGLPHDEQFFGPGTRLTVL.

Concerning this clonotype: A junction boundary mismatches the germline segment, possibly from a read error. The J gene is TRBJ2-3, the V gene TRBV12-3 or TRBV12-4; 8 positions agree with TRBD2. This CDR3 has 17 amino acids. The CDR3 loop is CASSYLSGLGNTGTQYF. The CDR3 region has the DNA TGTGCCAGCAGTTATCTTTCGGGACTAGGAAACACAGGTACGCAGTATTTT.

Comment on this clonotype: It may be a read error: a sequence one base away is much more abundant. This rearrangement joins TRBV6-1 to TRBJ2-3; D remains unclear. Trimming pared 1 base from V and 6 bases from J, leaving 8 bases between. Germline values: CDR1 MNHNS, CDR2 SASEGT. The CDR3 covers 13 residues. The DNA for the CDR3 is TGTGCCAGCAGTGAAGTGAGGTATGATACGCAGTATTTT. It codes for CASSEVRYDTQYF.

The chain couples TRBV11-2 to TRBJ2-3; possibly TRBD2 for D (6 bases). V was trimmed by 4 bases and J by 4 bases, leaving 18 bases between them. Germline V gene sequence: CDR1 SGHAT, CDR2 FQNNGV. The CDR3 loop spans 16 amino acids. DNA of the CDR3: TGTGCCAGCAGCTCTGGACTGGCGGGGCACGCAGATACGCAGTATTTT. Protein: CASSSGLAGHADTQYF.

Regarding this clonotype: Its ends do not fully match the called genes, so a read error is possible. The CDR3, as DNA: TGTGCCGGCAGCTCGACAGGGGAGAAGGGAAACAGCATATATTTT. Translating it yields CAGSSTGEKGNSIYF. V and J are TRBV11-2 and TRBJ1-3; 8 bases match TRBD1. This CDR3 is built from 15 residues. Germline CDR1 reads SGHAT; CDR2 reads FQNNGV.

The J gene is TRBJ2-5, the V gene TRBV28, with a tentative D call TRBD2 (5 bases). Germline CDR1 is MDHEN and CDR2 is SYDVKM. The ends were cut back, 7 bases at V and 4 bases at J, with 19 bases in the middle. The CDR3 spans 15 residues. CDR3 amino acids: CASTPSSGRLETQYF. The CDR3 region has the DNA TGTGCCAGCACCCCCTCCAGCGGCCGATTAGAGACCCAGTACTTC.

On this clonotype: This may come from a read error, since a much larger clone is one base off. The CDR3 reads CASKGGGLTVNTGELFF. The CDR3 bases are TGTGCCAGCAAGGGGGGTGGACTAACCGTGAACACCGGGGAGCTGTTTTTT. The chain carries TRBV6-1 and TRBJ2-2, with D possibly called TRBD1 or TRBD2 (6 bases each). This CDR3 comprises 17 residues. Germline V CDR1 and CDR2: MNHNS, SASEGT. Trimming removed 7 bases from V and 1 base from J, with 19 bases in between.